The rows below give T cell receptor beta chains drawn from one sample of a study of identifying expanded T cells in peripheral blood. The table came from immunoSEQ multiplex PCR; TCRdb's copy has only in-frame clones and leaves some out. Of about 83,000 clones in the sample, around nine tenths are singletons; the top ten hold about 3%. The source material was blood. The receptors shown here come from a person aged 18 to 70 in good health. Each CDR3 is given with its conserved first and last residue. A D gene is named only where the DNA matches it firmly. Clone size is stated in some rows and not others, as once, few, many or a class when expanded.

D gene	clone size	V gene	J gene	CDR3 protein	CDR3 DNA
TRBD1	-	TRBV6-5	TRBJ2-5	CASSRGQGKETQYF	TGTGCCAGCAGTCGTGGACAGGGAAAAGAGACCCAGTACTTC
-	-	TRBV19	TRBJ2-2	CASSTLASVGTGELFF	TGTGCCAGTAGTACCTTAGCGTCCGTGGGGACCGGGGAGCTGTTTTTT
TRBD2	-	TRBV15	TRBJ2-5	CATSWRGKETQYF	TGTGCCACCAGTTGGCGGGGGAAAGAGACCCAGTACTTC
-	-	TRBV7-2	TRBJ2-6	CASSRSRSGANVLTF	TGTGCCAGCAGCCGGTCCCGCTCTGGGGCCAACGTCCTGACTTTC
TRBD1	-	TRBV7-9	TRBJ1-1	CASSLTGTGGSTEAFF	TGTGCCAGCAGCCTCACCGGGACAGGGGGATCCACTGAAGCTTTCTTT
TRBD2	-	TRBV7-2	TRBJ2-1	CASSISGGRQFF	TGTGCCAGCAGCATAAGCGGGGGGCGGCAGTTCTTC
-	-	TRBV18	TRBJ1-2	CASSPLEGGAPYGYTF	TGTGCCAGCTCACCACTCGAGGGGGGCGCTCCCTATGGCTACACCTTC
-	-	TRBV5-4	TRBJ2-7	CASSPKGGSSYEQYF	TGTGCCAGCAGCCCTAAAGGGGGGAGCTCCTACGAGCAGTACTTC
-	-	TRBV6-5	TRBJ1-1	CASSYGGLNTEAFF	TGTGCCAGCAGTTACGGCGGTTTGAACACTGAAGCTTTCTTT
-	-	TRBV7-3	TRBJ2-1	CASSLTGDSVEQFF	TGTGCCAGCAGCTTGACGGGAGACAGTGTGGAGCAGTTCTTC
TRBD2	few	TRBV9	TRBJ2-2	CASSPRMDSGIGGELFF	TGTGCCAGCAGCCCCCGAATGGATAGCGGGATAGGGGGGGAGCTGTTTTTT
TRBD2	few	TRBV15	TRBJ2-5	CATSSLLAGGTETQYF	TGTGCCACCAGCAGTCTTTTAGCGGGAGGAACGGAGACCCAGTACTTC
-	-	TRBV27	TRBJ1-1	CASRLDRLNTEAFF	TGTGCCAGCAGGTTAGACAGGTTGAACACTGAAGCTTTCTTT
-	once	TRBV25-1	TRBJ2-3	CASRADTQYF	TGTGCCAGCAGGGCAGATACGCAGTATTTT
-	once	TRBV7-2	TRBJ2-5	CASSLRGVWETQYF	TGTGCCAGCAGCTTACGAGGGGTTTGGGAGACCCAGTACTTC